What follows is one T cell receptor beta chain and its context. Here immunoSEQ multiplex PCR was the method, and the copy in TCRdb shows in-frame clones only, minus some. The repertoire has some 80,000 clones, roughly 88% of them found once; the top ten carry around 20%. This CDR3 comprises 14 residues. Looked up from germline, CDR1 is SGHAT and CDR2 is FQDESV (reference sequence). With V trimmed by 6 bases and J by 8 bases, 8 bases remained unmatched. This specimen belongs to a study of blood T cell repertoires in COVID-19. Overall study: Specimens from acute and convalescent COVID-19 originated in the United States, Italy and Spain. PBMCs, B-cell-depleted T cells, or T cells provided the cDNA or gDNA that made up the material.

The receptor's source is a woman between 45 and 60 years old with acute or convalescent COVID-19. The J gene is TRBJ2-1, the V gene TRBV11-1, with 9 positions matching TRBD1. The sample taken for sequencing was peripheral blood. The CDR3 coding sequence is TGTGCCAGCAGTCTGGACAGGGGCGGGCATGAGCAGTTCTTC. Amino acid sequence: CASSLDRGGHEQFF.